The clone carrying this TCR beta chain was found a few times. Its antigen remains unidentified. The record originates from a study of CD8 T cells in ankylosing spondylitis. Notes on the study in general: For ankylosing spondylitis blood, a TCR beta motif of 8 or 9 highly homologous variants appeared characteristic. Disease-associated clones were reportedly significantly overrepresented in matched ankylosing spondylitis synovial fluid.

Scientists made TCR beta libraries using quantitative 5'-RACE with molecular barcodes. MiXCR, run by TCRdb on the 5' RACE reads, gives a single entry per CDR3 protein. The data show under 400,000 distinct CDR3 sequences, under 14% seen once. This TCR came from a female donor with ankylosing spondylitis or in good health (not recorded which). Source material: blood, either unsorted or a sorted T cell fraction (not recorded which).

This CDR3 is CASSQATGSNQPQHF. The DNA of the CDR3 is TGTGCCAGCAGCCAGGCGACGGGTAGCAATCAGCCCCAGCATTTT. The V gene is TRBV7-2, the J gene TRBJ1-5; no clear D gene. Looked up from germline, CDR1 is SGHTA and CDR2 is FQGNSA. V lost 5 bases to trimming and J lost 0 bases, with 11 bases between them. The CDR3 covers 15 residues.